The 2 T cell receptor beta chains below all came from one sample that was sequenced in a study of cytomegalovirus exposure and HLA in healthy donors. The study ran its PCR with 60 Vbeta and 13 Jbeta primers. TCRdb's copy holds only in-frame clones and misses some; the assay was immunoSEQ multiplex PCR. The sample lists 100,000 to 120,000 clones, around 82% occurring once. The sequenced material came from PBMCs. The receptors here all came from a woman between 25 and 40 years old in good health and CMV-seropositive.

Here the CDR3 reads CAISLGLAEQFF. The CDR3 DNA sequence: TGTGCCATCAGCCTGGGACTAGCCGAGCAGTTCTTC. This chain joins TRBV10-3 and TRBJ2-1; TRBD2 matches at 9 bases. The CDR3 runs 12 residues. Trimming removed 6 bases from V and 10 bases from J; junction bases left unmatched: 4. Germline V lookup: CDR1 ENHRY, CDR2 SYGVKD.

The chain combines TRBV7-9 with TRBJ1-1; no firm D call. V lost 5 bases and J 5 bases, leaving 12 bases between the germline ends. Germline CDR1 and CDR2: SEHNR and FQNEAQ (reference sequence). The CDR3 spans 13 residues. The CDR3 loop reads CASSAYVRTEAFF. Written as DNA, the CDR3 is TGTGCCAGCAGCGCATACGTGCGGACTGAAGCTTTCTTT. The full variable domain, its missing parts supplied by reference TRBV7-9 and TRBJ1-1, is DTGVSQNPRHKITKRGQNVTFRCDPISEHNRLYWYRQTLGQGPEFLTYFQNEAQLEKSRLLSDRFSAERPKGSFSTLEIQRTEQGDSAMYLCASSAYVRTEAFFGQGTRLTVV.